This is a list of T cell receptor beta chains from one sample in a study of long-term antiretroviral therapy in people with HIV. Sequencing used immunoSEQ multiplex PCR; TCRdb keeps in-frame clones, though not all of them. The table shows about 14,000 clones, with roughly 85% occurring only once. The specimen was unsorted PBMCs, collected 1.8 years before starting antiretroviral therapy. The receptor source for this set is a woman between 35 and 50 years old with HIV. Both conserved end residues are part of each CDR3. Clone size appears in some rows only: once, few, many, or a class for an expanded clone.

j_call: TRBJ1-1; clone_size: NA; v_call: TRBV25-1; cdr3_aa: CASSGQTLNTEAFF
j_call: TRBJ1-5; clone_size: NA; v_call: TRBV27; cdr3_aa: CASRLSAGSNQPQHF
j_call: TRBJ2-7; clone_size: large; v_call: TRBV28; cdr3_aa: CASSLWSSEQYF
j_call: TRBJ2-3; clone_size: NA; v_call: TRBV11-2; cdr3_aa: CASSPRDTQYF
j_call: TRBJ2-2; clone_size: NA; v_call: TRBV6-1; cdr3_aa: CASSEIWATGELFF
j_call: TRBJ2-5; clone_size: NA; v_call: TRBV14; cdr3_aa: CASSQVPRVSQYF
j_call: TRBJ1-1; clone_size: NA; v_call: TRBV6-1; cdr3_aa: CASSLWGDTEAFF
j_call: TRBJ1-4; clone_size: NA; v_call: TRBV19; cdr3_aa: CASSWQGREKLFF
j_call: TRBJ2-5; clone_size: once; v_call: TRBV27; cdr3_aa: CASSSRGGETQYF
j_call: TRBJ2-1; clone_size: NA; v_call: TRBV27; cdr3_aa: CASSTLTPSGYNEQFF
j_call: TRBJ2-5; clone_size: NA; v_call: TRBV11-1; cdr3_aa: CASSLSRGQETQYF
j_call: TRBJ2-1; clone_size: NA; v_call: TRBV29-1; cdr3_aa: CSTRRGGDEQFF
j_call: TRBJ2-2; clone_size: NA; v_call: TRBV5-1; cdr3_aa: CASSLGRETGELFF
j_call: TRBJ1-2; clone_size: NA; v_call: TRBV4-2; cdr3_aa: CASSQGQGLSYGYTF
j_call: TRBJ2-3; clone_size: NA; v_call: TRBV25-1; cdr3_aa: CASSESWGTSGNTDTQYF
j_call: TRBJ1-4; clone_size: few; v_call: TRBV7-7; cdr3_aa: CASSLRSGNGQKLFF
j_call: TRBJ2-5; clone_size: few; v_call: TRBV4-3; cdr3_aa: CASSQVDRPQETQYF
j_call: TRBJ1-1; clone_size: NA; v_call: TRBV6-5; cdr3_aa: CASSYVAGNTEAFF
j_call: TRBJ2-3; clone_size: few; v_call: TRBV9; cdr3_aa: CASSVASGSDGDTQYF
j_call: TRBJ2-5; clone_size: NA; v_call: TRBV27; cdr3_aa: CASSPSDPQETQYF
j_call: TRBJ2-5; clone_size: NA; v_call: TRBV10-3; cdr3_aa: CAISARADQETQYF
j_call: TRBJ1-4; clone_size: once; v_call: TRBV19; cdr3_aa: CASMGGITEKLFF
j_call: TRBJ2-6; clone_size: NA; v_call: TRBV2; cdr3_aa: CAGGGQRSGANVLTF
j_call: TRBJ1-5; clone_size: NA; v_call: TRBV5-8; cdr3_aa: CASSLGGVQPQHF
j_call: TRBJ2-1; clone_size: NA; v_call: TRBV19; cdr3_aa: CASTRGNEQFF
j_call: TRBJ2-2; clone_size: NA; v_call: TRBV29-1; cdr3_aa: CSGGRAGYTGELFF
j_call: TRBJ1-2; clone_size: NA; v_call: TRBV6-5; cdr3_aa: CASSPSQGKGYGYTF
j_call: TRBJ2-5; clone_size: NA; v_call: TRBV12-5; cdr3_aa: CASAQTGWTQYF
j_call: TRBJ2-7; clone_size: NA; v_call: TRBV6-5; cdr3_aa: CASSPRTGTYEQYF
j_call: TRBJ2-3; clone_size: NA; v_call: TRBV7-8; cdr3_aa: CASSLPGARVEDTQYF
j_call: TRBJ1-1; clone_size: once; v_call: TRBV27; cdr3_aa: CASSLIGTREAFF
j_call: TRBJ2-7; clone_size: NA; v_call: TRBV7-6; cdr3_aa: CASSLDVFGTSGSYEQYF
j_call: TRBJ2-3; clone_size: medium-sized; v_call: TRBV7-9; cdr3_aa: CASSLVQGLTDTQYF
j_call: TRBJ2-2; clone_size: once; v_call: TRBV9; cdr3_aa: CASSVTGAGGELFF
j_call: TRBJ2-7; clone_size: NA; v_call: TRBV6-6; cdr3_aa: CASSPKTGSAYEQYF
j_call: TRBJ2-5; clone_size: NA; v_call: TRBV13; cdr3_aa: CASSLKGAEETQYF
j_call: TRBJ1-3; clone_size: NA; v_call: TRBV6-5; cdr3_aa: CASSYRESGNTIYF
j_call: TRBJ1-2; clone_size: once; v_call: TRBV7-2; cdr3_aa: CASSLKVRGPFINGYTF
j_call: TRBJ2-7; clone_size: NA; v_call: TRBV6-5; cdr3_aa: CASSRGLASSYEQYF
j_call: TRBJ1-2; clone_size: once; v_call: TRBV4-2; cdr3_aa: CASSQETTGGDGYTF
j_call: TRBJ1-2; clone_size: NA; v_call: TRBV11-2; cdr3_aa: CASSLVLGNYGYTF
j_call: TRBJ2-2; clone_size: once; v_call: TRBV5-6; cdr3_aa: CASNRGATGELFF
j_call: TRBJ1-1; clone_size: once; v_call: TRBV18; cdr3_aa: CASSPGAGTEAFF
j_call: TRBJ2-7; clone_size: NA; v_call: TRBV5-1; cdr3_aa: CASSLNRRYLSYEQYF
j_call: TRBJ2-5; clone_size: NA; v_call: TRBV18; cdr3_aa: CASSKDRQETQYF
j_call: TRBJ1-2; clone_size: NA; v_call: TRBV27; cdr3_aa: CASSREGYGYTF
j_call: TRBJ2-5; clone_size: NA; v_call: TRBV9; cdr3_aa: CASSPQGLVETQYF
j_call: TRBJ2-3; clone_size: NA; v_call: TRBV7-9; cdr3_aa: CASSLGETGAWDTQYF
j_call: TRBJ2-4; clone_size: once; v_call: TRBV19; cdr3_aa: CASRGIQYF
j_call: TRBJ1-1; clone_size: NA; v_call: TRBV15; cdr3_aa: CATSRDYDSTEAFF
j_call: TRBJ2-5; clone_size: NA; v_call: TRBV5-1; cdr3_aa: CASSSIGSQETQYF
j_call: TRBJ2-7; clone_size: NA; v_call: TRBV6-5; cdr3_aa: CASSPRATYSYEQYF
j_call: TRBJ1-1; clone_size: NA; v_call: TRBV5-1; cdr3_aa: CASSLEQGMNTEAFF
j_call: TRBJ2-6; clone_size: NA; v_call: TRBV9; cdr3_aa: CASSVTSSGANVLTF